What follows are 2 T cell receptor beta chains derived from one specimen sequenced in a study of shared clonotypes between healthy human individuals (dated by TCRdb to between 2020 and 2021). The library was obtained by the immunoSEQ multiplex PCR assay. TCRdb took over this immuneACCESS table, retaining in-frame rearrangements with V and J assigned. Such tables are incomplete; in checked studies, under half of the missing clones stem from an unresolved V gene, and the remainder is unexplained. The sample has roughly 650,000 clones on record, more than 95% of them singletons. Of the sample, about 0.06% falls within the top ten clones. Sequences were obtained from naive CD4+ T cells sorted from blood. What the cell subset or site label conveys for this sample: CD45RA+ positively selected. The receptors come from a woman in her twenties or thirties in good health.

The chain uses TRBV7-2 and TRBJ2-7; perhaps TRBD2 as D (5 bases). CDR3 size: 14 residues. From germline, CDR1 is SGHTA and CDR2 FQGNSA. In nucleotides, the CDR3 is TGTGCTTCGGTCAGATCGAACGGGGCCTACGAGCAGTACTTC. As protein: CASVRSNGAYEQYF.

This clone has just one count. The rearrangement links TRBV7-9 to TRBJ2-3, with D possibly being TRBD1 (6 bases). This CDR3 spans 15 amino acids. Germline CDR1 and CDR2: SEHNR and FQNEAQ (reference sequence). Trimming cost V 2 bases and J 0 bases, with 9 bases left between them. CDR3 amino acids: CASSLRTESTDTQYF. Written as DNA, the CDR3 is TGTGCCAGCAGCTTACGGACAGAAAGCACAGATACGCAGTATTTT.